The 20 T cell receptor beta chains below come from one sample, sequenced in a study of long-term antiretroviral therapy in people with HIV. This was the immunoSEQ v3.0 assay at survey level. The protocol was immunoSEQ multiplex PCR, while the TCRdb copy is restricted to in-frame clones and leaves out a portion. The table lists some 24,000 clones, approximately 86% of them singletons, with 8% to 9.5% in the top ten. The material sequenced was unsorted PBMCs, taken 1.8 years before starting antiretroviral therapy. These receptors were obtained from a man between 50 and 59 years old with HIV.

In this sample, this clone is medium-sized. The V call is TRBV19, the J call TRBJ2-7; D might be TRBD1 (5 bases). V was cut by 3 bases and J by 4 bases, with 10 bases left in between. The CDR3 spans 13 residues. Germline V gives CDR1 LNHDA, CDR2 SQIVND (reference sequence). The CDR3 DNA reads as TGTGCCAGTAGTATCTTCGGACATTACGAGCAGTACTTC. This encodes CASSIFGHYEQYF.

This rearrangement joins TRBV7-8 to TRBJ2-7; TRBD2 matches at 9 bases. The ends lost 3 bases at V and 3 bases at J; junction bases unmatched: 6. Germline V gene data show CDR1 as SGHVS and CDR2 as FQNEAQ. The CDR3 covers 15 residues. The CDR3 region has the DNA TGTGCCAGCAGCTTCCTCGAGACTAGCGGCTACGAGCAGTACTTC. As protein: CASSFLETSGYEQYF. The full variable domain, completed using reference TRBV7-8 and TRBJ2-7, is GAGVSQSPRYKVAKRGQDVALRCDPISGHVSLFWYQQALGQGPEFLTYFQNEAQLDKSGLPSDRFFAERPEGSVSTLKIQRTQQEDSAVYLCASSFLETSGYEQYFGPGTRLTVT.

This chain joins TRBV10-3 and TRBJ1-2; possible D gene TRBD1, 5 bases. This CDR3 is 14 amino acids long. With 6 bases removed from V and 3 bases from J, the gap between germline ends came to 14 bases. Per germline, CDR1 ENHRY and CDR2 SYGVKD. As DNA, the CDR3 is TGTGCCATCAGAGACACCGGGACGGACTATGGCTACACCTTC. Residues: CAIRDTGTDYGYTF.

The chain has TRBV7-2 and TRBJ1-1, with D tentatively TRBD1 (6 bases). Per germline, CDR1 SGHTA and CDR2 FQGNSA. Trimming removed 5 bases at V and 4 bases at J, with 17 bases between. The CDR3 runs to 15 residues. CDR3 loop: CASSPQTGLLTEAFF. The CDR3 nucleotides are TGTGCCAGCAGCCCCCAAACAGGGTTGCTCACTGAAGCTTTCTTT.

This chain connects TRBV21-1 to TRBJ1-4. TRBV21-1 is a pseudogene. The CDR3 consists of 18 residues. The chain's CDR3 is CASSLTGQQRRHDEKLFF. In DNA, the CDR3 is TGTGCCAGCAGCCTCACCGGCCAGCAAAGGAGGCACGATGAAAAACTGTTTTTT.

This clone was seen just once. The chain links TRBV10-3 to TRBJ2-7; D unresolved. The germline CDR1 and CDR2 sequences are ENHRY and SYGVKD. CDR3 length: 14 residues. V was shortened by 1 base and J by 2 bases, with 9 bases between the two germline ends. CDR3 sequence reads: CAISEYPYAYEQYF. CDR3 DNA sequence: TGTGCCATCAGTGAGTATCCCTACGCCTACGAGCAGTACTTC.

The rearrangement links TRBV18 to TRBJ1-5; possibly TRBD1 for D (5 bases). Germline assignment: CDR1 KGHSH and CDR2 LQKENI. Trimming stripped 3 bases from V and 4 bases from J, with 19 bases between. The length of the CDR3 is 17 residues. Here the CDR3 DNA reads TGTGCCAGCTCACCTGGTCCGGGCGGGGCAGGTAATCAGCCCCAGCATTTT. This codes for CASSPGPGGAGNQPQHF.

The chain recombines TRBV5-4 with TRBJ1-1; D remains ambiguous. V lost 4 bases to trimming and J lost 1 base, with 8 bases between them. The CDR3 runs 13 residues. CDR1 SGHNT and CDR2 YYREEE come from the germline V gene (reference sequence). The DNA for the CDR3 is TGTGCCAGCAGCGCCGACACGAACACTGAAGCTTTCTTT. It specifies CASSADTNTEAFF. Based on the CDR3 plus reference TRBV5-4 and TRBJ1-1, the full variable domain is ETGVTQSPTHLIKTRGQQVTLRCSSQSGHNTVSWYQQALGQGPQFIFQYYREEENGRGNFPPRFSGLQFPNYSSELNVNALELDDSALYLCASSADTNTEAFFGQGTRLTVV.

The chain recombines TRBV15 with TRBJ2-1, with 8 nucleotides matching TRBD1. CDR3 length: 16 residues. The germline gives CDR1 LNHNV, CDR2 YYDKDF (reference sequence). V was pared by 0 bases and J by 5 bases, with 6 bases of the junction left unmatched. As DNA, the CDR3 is TGTGCCACCAGCAGAGATCAGGGGGCCAACAACAATGAGCAGTTCTTC. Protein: CATSRDQGANNNEQFF.

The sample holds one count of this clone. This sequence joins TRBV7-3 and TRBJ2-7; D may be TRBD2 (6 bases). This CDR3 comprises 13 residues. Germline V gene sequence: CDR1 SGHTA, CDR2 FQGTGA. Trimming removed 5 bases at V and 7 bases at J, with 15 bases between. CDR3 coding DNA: TGTGCCAGCAGCGACGGGAGTTATGGGGAGCAGTACTTC. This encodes CASSDGSYGEQYF.

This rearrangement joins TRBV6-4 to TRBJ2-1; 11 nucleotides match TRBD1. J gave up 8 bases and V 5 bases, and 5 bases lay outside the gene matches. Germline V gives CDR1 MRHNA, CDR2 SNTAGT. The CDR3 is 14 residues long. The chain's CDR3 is CASSSRTGGYEQFF. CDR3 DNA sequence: TGTGCCAGCAGTTCCCGGACAGGGGGCTATGAGCAGTTCTTC.

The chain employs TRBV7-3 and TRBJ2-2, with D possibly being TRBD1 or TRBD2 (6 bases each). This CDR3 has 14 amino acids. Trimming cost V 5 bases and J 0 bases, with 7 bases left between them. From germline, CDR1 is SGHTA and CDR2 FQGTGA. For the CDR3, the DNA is TGTGCCAGCAGCAGGGGGGCGAACACCGGGGAGCTGTTTTTT. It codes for CASSRGANTGELFF.

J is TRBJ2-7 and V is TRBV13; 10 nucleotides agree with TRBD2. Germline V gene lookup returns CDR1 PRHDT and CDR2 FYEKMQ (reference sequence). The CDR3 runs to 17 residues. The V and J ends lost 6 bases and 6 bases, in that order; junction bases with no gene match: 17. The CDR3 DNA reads TGTGCCAGCAGTCGGGGGGGGACTAGCGCGGTCCCAGGCGAGCAGTACTTC. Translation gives CASSRGGTSAVPGEQYF.

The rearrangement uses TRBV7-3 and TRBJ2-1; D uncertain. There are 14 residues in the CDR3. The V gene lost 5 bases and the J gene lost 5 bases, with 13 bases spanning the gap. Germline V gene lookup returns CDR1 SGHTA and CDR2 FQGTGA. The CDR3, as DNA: TGTGCCAGCAGCCCCTCTGGTATTAACAATGAGCAGTTCTTC. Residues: CASSPSGINNEQFF.

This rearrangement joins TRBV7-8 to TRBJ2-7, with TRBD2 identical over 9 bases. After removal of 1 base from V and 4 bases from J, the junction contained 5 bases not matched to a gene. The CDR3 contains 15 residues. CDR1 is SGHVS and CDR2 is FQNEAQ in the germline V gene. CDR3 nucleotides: TGTGCCAGCAGCTTAGTAGTGGGACTAGCTTACGAGCAGTACTTC. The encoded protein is CASSLVVGLAYEQYF.

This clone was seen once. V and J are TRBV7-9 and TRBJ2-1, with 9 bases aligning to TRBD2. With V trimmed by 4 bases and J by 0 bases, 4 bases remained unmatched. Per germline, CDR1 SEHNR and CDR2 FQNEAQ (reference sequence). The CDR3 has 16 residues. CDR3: CASSSFSGSSYNEQFF. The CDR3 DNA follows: TGTGCCAGCAGCTCCTTTAGCGGGAGCTCCTACAATGAGCAGTTCTTC.

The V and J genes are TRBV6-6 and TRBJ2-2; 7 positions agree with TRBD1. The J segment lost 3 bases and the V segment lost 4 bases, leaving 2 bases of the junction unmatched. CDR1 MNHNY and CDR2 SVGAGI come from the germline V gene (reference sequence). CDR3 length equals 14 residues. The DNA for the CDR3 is TGTGCCAGCAGTTCTACAGGGGACACCGGGGAGCTGTTTTTT. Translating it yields CASSSTGDTGELFF.

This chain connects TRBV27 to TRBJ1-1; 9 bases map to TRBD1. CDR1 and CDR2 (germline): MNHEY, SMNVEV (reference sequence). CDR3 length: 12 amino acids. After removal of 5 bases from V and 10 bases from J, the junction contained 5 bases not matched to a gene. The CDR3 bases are TGTGCCAGCAGTCCCACAGGGGGCATAGCTTTCTTT. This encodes CASSPTGGIAFF.

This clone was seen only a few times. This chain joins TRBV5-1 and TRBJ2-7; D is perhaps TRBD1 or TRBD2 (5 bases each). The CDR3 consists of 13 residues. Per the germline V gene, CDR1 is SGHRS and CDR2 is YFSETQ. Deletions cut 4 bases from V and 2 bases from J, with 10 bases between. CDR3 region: CASSGTSPYEQYF. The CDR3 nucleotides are TGCGCCAGCAGCGGGACCTCCCCCTACGAGCAGTACTTC.

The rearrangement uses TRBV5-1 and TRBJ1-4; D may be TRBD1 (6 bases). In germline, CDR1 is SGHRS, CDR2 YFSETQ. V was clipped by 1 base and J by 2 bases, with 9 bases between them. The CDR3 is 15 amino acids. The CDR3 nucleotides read TGCGCCAGCAGCTTGAGGGGGATTACTAATGAAAAACTGTTTTTT. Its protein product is CASSLRGITNEKLFF.